The 32 T cell receptor beta chains in this list originate from one sample, sequenced in a study of blood T cell repertoires in COVID-19. Using immunoSEQ multiplex PCR, the repertoire was profiled, and TCRdb retains in-frame clones only, with some absent. The sample includes 350,000 to 450,000 clones, about 89% of them seen just once. What was sequenced was PBMCs or T cells enriched from blood (not recorded which). These TCRs come from a woman aged 40 to 50 who had been exposed to COVID-19.

The V call is TRBV10-1, the J call TRBJ2-5; TRBD2 aligns across 14 bases. The CDR3 covers 15 residues. Germline V gene data show CDR1 as WNHNN and CDR2 as SYGVQD (reference sequence). V shed 0 bases, J shed 9 bases, and the junction held 3 bases outside the gene matches. The CDR3 region is CASSESTSGGGAQYF. CDR3 nucleotides: TGCGCCAGCAGTGAGTCGACTAGCGGGGGGGGAGCCCAGTACTTC.

The rearrangement uses TRBV5-6 and TRBJ1-6; 7 nucleotides line up with TRBD1. Per germline, CDR1 SGHDT and CDR2 YYEEEE. Unmatched junction bases numbered 11, after V lost 7 bases and J lost 10 bases. The CDR3 covers 14 residues. The DNA of the CDR3 is TGTGCCAGCGGACGGACAGGCGGTATCTCACCCCTCCACTTT. It encodes CASGRTGGISPLHF.

This clone was recorded once. The chain recombines TRBV14 with TRBJ2-7; D may be TRBD2 (5 bases). Germline V CDR1 and CDR2: SGHDN, FVKESK. Between the trimmed V and J ends, which lost 0 bases and 3 bases, there was a span of 9 bases. CDR3 length: 14 residues. In DNA form, the CDR3 reads TGTGCCAGCAGCCAAGAGGGGAGCGGCTACGAGCAGTACTTC. Its protein is CASSQEGSGYEQYF.

The gene calls are TRBV14 and TRBJ1-6; no reliable D call. Per the germline V gene, CDR1 is SGHDN and CDR2 is FVKESK. CDR3 length: 14 amino acids. V was clipped by 0 bases and J by 7 bases, with 7 bases between them. CDR3 bases: TGTGCCAGCAGCCAAGAGGCCAGGAATTCACCCCTCCACTTT. The encoded protein is CASSQEARNSPLHF.

The genes are TRBV5-1 and TRBJ1-4, with D unresolved. The CDR3 contains 15 residues. The V and J ends lost 0 bases and 0 bases respectively, with 6 bases between them. From germline, CDR1 is SGHRS and CDR2 YFSETQ. The CDR3 reads CASSLARATNEKLFF. CDR3 bases: TGCGCCAGCAGCTTGGCCCGGGCAACTAATGAAAAACTGTTTTTT. Variable domain in full (rest from reference TRBV5-1 and TRBJ1-4): KAGVTQTPRYLIKTRGQQVTLSCSPISGHRSVSWYQQTPGQGLQFLFEYFSETQRNKGNFPGRFSGRQFSNSRSEMNVSTLELGDSALYLCASSLARATNEKLFFGSGTQLSVL.

The chain has TRBV15 and TRBJ1-1; no clear D. V lost 0 bases, J lost 6 bases, and 8 bases lay in between. This CDR3 spans 13 amino acids. Germline CDR1 LNHNV, CDR2 YYDKDF (reference sequence). DNA for the CDR3: TGTGCCACCAGCAGAGATCTGAGGTCTGAAGCTTTCTTT. This codes for CATSRDLRSEAFF.

The V and J genes are TRBV30 and TRBJ1-3, with 11 bases lining up with TRBD1. The ends lost 7 bases at V and 4 bases at J; junction bases unmatched: 6. The CDR3 sequence is 14 residues long. Per germline, CDR1 GTSNPN and CDR2 SVGIG (reference sequence). CDR3 DNA sequence: TGTGCCTTCGACGGGACAGGGGGAGGAAACACCATATATTTT. It translates to CAFDGTGGGNTIYF.

CDR3 region: CASSQGWEGKGNYGYTF. The CDR3 DNA follows: TGTGCCAGCAGTCAAGGGTGGGAGGGAAAGGGGAACTATGGCTACACCTTC. The chain has TRBV11-2 and TRBJ1-2; D may be TRBD1 (5 bases). The germline gives CDR1 SGHAT, CDR2 FQNNGV. Trimming removed 6 bases from V and 2 bases from J, with 22 bases in between. This CDR3 region has 17 residues.

The chain joins TRBV3-1 (or the pseudogene TRBV3-2) to TRBJ2-2; no clear D gene. Trimming took off 1 base at V and 1 base at J, with 10 bases between the two ends. This CDR3 comprises 16 residues. Looked up from germline, CDR1 is LGHDT and CDR2 is YNNKEL (reference sequence). CDR3 sequence reads: CASSQGASWNTGELFF. The CDR3 DNA is TGTGCCAGCAGCCAAGGGGCCAGCTGGAACACCGGGGAGCTGTTTTTT.

In its sample, this clone was seen once. The genes are TRBV5-1 and TRBJ2-2, with TRBD1 identical over 7 bases. The CDR3 loop spans 16 amino acids. V was clipped by 4 bases and J by 0 bases; unmatched bases: 6. From germline, CDR1 is SGHRS and CDR2 YFSETQ. This CDR3 is CASSNDRAANTGELFF. CDR3 nucleotides: TGCGCCAGCAGCAATGACAGGGCTGCGAACACCGGGGAGCTGTTTTTT.

CDR3 residues: CASSPNQGATNEKLFF. Here the CDR3 DNA reads TGTGCCAGCAGCCCGAATCAGGGCGCAACTAATGAAAAACTGTTTTTT. The chain is built from TRBV3-1 (or the pseudogene TRBV3-2) and TRBJ1-4; D perhaps matches TRBD1 (5 bases). The CDR3 is 16 residues long. Between the trimmed V and J ends, which lost 4 bases and 0 bases, there was a span of 12 bases. Germline assignment: CDR1 LGHDT and CDR2 YNNKEL (reference sequence).

This chain uses TRBV19 with TRBJ1-1; a possible D gene is TRBD1 (5 bases). CDR3 length equals 13 residues. Germline lookup yields CDR1 LNHDA and CDR2 SQIVND (reference sequence). V lost 3 bases and J 10 bases, leaving 15 bases between the germline ends. The CDR3 here is CASSMDAQGIAFF. As DNA, the CDR3 is TGTGCCAGTAGTATGGACGCGCAGGGTATAGCTTTCTTT.

This clone has a handful of counts. V gene TRBV5-1 combines with J gene TRBJ2-7; TRBD2 aligns across 9 bases. The CDR3 has 13 residues. Germline V CDR1 and CDR2: SGHRS, YFSETQ. Trimming at V came to 7 bases and at J to 6 bases, leaving 8 bases not matched to a gene. Written as DNA, the CDR3 is TGCGCCAGCGGGGGCGGGAGGGTCGGCGAGCAGTACTTC. Protein: CASGGGRVGEQYF.

This chain links TRBV5-1 with TRBJ2-5; D unresolved. Germline V gene sequence: CDR1 SGHRS, CDR2 YFSETQ. The germline V and J ends were trimmed by 2 bases and 4 bases, with 12 bases remaining between them. The CDR3 consists of 14 residues. CDR3 residues: CASSFRVSRETQYF. CDR3 nucleotides: TGCGCCAGCAGCTTTCGTGTCTCGAGAGAGACCCAGTACTTC.

This clone was seen a handful of times. The J gene is TRBJ1-5, the V gene TRBV3-1 (or the pseudogene TRBV3-2), with a possible D match to TRBD1 (6 bases). Looked up from germline, CDR1 is LGHDT and CDR2 is YNNKEL (reference sequence). This CDR3 region has 16 residues. V was shortened by 1 base and J by 3 bases, with 13 bases between the two germline ends. The CDR3 DNA is TGTGCCAGCAGCCAAGCGGGACACCACCTCAATCAGCCCCAGCATTTT. Its protein product is CASSQAGHHLNQPQHF.

This rearrangement joins TRBV9 to TRBJ1-4; 7 nucleotides align to TRBD1. V shed 4 bases and J 5 bases; nucleotides not matched to a gene: 5. Germline-derived CDR1 and CDR2 are SGDLS and YYNGEE. This CDR3 region has 14 residues. The CDR3 region is CASSQGQVNEKLFF. In nucleotides, the CDR3 is TGTGCCAGCAGCCAAGGACAGGTCAATGAAAAACTGTTTTTT. Using reference TRBV9 and TRBJ1-4 for the parts outside the CDR3, the full variable domain is DSGVTQTPKHLITATGQRVTLRCSPRSGDLSVYWYQQSLDQGLQFLIQYYNGEERAKGNILERFSAQQFPDLHSELNLSSLELGDSALYFCASSQGQVNEKLFFGSGTQLSVL.

The chain joins TRBV27 to TRBJ1-1; the match to TRBD1 covers 7 bases. The CDR3 has 16 amino acids. Germline CDR1 reads MNHEY; CDR2 reads SMNVEV (reference sequence). J gave up 5 bases and V 3 bases, and 12 bases lay outside the gene matches. CDR3 sequence reads: CASSFSTGAGGTEAFF. The CDR3 DNA is TGTGCCAGCAGTTTCTCAACAGGGGCCGGTGGGACTGAAGCTTTCTTT.

The J gene is TRBJ1-1, the V gene TRBV7-9; D is unclear. With 1 base removed from V and 3 bases from J, the gap between germline ends came to 9 bases. The germline gives CDR1 SEHNR, CDR2 FQNEAQ (reference sequence). This CDR3 has 14 amino acids. DNA of the CDR3: TGTGCCAGCAGCTTAGTAGCCGATTACACTGAAGCTTTCTTT. This codes for CASSLVADYTEAFF.

The chain joins TRBV5-7 to TRBJ1-5; 7 nucleotides match TRBD1. TRBV5-7 is marked as an open reading frame, function uncertain. V was clipped by 4 bases and J by 6 bases; unmatched bases: 7. The CDR3 runs 14 residues. In nucleotides, the CDR3 is TGTGCCAGCAGCCCAGACAGGGAGGTTCAGCCCCAGCATTTT. Protein product: CASSPDREVQPQHF.

The rearrangement joins TRBV7-8 to TRBJ1-1, with 7 positions matching TRBD1. Germline V lookup: CDR1 SGHVS, CDR2 FQNEAQ. This CDR3 has 17 amino acids. V was clipped by 3 bases and J by 4 bases; unmatched bases: 14. CDR3 sequence (DNA): TGTGCCAGCAGCTTCCGGACAGGAGGAGGAAGTGGCACTGAAGCTTTCTTT. Protein product: CASSFRTGGGSGTEAFF.

The rearrangement links TRBV7-2 to TRBJ2-3; 9 positions match TRBD2. This CDR3 contains 16 residues. Germline CDR1 is SGHTA and CDR2 is FQGNSA. Trimming removed 3 bases from V and 6 bases from J; junction bases left unmatched: 10. The CDR3 coding sequence is TGTGCCAGCAGCTTTAGTAGCGGGAGTGAAGGGGATACGCAGTATTTT. Translated: CASSFSSGSEGDTQYF.

This clone occurred once. The chain employs TRBV5-8 and TRBJ1-6; D gene ambiguous. Germline loops: CDR1 SGHTS, CDR2 YDEGEE. Trimming took off 0 bases at V and 6 bases at J, with 7 bases between the two ends. The CDR3 consists of 14 residues. CDR3 in amino acids: CASSLVQFNSPLHF. In DNA, the CDR3 is TGTGCCAGCAGCTTGGTTCAGTTTAATTCACCCCTCCACTTT.

This chain connects TRBV27 to TRBJ2-1; TRBD2 aligns across 8 bases. The CDR3 spans 16 residues. Germline CDR1 is MNHEY and CDR2 is SMNVEV (reference sequence). Trimming removed 1 base from V and 2 bases from J; junction bases left unmatched: 4. The CDR3 DNA reads TGTGCCAGCAGTTTATTTGGTAGCGGGGCCTACAATGAGCAGTTCTTC. It encodes CASSLFGSGAYNEQFF.

This sequence joins TRBV6-1 and TRBJ1-5; tentative D call: TRBD1 (5 bases). This CDR3 comprises 15 residues. Germline lookup yields CDR1 MNHNS and CDR2 SASEGT. Trimming cost V 2 bases and J 2 bases, with 10 bases left between them. DNA for the CDR3: TGTGCCAGCAGTGAACAGGGAGGGGGCAATCAGCCCCAGCATTTT. Its protein is CASSEQGGGNQPQHF.

Note on this clone: One junction end disagrees with the germline gene, perhaps due to a read error. In nucleotides, the CDR3 is TGTGCCAGCAGCCCGACGGGGGATGGCTCTTGGGCCTTC. Its translation is CASSPTGDGSWAF. The genes are TRBV11-3 and TRBJ1-2; D possibly corresponds to TRBD1 (5 bases). This CDR3 spans 13 amino acids. Germline V gene sequence: CDR1 SGHNT, CDR2 YENEEA.

J is TRBJ2-7 and V is TRBV28; 9 positions match TRBD1. CDR3 length: 15 amino acids. After removal of 3 bases from V and 3 bases from J, the junction contained 6 bases not matched to a gene. Germline V gives CDR1 MDHEN, CDR2 SYDVKM. In DNA, the CDR3 is TGTGCCAGCAGTTTTGAAGGACAGGGGCTCTACGAGCAGTACTTC. Its translation: CASSFEGQGLYEQYF.

The chain links TRBV20-1 to TRBJ2-1; D uncertain. This CDR3 is 11 amino acids long. The germline V gene encodes CDR1 DFQATT and CDR2 SNEGSKA (reference sequence). The V end lost 0 bases, the J end lost 6 bases, and 3 bases lay between the germline ends. CDR3 loop: CSARDSNEQFF. CDR3 DNA sequence: TGCAGTGCTAGAGACAGCAATGAGCAGTTCTTC.

The V call is TRBV12-3 or TRBV12-4, the J call TRBJ2-5; no definite D call. The CDR3 runs 12 residues. Trimming took off 5 bases at V and 8 bases at J, with 12 bases between the two ends. The CDR3 loop is CASSLSSATQYF. The CDR3 nucleotides are TGTGCCAGCAGTCTCTCCAGTGCTACCCAGTACTTC.

This sequence joins TRBV14 and TRBJ1-1, with 9 bases matching TRBD1. V lost 4 bases, J lost 6 bases, and 12 bases stayed unmatched. From germline, CDR1 is SGHDN and CDR2 FVKESK. This CDR3 comprises 16 residues. In DNA form, the CDR3 reads TGTGCCAGCAGCCCCACGCCCTGGGACAGGGTGCCTGAAGCTTTCTTT. Translating gives CASSPTPWDRVPEAFF.

The chain couples TRBV2 to TRBJ1-5; maybe TRBD1 (5 bases). The CDR3 length is 12 residues. The ends were cut back, 7 bases at V and 6 bases at J, with 10 bases in the middle. CDR1 and CDR2 (germline): SNHLY, FYNNEI. This CDR3 is CASTTGAQPQHF. Here the CDR3 DNA reads TGTGCCAGCACTACTGGGGCTCAGCCCCAGCATTTT.

The chain employs TRBV6-2 or TRBV6-3 and TRBJ1-1, with no clear D. V shed 0 bases and J shed 6 bases, with 8 bases lying between them. The germline V gene has CDR1 MNHEY and CDR2 SVGEGT. This CDR3 region has 13 residues. The CDR3 bases are TGTGCCAGCAGTTACTCGAGGGCAGCTGAAGCTTTCTTT. Translated, it gives CASSYSRAAEAFF.

V and J are TRBV14 and TRBJ2-2, with 12 bases fitting TRBD2. CDR3 length: 16 residues. The V segment lost 4 bases and the J segment 4 bases; nucleotides outside the gene matches: 4. Looked up from germline, CDR1 is SGHDN and CDR2 is FVKESK. In DNA, the CDR3 is TGTGCCAGCAGCCGAAGGGGACTAGCGGGCACCGGGGAGCTGTTTTTT. Translating gives CASSRRGLAGTGELFF.